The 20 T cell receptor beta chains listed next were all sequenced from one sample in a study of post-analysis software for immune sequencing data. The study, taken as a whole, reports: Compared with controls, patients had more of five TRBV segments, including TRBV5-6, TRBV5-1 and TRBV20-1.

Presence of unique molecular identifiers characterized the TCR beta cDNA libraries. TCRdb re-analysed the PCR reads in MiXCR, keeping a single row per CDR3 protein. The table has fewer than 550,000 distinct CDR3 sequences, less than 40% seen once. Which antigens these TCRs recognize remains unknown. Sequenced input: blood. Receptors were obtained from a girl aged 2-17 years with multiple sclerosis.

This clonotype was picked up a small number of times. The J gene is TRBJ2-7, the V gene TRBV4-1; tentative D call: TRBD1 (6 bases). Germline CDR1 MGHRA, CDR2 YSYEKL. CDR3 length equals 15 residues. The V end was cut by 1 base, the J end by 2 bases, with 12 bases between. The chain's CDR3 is CASSQGQAQAYEQYF. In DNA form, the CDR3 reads TGCGCCAGCAGCCAAGGACAGGCGCAAGCCTACGAGCAGTACTTC.

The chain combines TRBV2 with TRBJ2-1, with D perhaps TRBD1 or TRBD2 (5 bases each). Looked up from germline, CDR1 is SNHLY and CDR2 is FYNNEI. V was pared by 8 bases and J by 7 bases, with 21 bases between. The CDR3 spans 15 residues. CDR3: CASPPRASWGNEQFF. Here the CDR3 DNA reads TGTGCCAGCCCCCCCCGGGCTAGCTGGGGGAATGAGCAGTTCTTC.

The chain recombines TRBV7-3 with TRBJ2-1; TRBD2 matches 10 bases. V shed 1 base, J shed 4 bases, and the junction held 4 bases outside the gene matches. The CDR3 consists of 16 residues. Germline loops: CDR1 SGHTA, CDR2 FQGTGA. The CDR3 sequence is CASSLMAAGGYNEQFF. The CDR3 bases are TGTGCCAGCAGCTTAATGGCAGCGGGGGGGTACAATGAGCAGTTCTTC. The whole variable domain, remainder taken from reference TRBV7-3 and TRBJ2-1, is GAGVSQTPSNKVTEKGKYVELRCDPISGHTALYWYRQSLGQGPEFLIYFQGTGAADDSGLPNDRFFAVRPEGSVSTLKIQRTERGDSAVYLCASSLMAAGGYNEQFFGPGTRLTVL.

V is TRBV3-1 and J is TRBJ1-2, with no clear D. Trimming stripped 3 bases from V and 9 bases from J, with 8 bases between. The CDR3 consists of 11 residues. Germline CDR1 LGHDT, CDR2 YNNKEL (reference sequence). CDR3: CASSQESSYTF. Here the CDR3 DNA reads TGTGCCAGCAGCCAGGAATCTAGCTACACCTTC.

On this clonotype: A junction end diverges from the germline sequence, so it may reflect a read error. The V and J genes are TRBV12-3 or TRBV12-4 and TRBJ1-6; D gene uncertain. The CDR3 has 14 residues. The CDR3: CASSLAPPRSPLHF. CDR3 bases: TGTGCCAGCAGTTTAGCCCCTCCAAGATCACCACTCCACTTT.

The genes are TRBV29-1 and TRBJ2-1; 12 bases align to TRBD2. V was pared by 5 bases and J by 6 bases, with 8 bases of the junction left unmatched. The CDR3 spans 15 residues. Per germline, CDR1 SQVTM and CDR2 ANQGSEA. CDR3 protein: CSVFKTGLAGNEQFF. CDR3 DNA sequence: TGCAGCGTTTTTAAGACGGGACTAGCGGGCAATGAGCAGTTCTTC.

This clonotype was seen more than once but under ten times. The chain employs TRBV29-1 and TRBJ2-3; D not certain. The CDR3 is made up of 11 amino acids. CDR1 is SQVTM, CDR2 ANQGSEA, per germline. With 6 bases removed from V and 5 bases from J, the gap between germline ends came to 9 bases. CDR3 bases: TGCAGCGTGGGGTTGCGAGATACGCAGTATTTT. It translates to CSVGLRDTQYF.

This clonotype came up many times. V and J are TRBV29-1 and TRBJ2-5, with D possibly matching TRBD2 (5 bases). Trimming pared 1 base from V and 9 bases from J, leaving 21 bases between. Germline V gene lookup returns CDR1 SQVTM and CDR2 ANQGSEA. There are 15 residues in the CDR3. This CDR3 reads CSVEVSGSRAEPQYF. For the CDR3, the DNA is TGCAGCGTTGAAGTTTCGGGGAGCCGGGCGGAACCCCAGTACTTC.

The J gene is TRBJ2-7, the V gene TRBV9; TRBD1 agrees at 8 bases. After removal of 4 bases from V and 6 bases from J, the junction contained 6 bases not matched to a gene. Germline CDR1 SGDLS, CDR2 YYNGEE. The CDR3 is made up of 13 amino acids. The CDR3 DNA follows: TGTGCCAGCAGCCCCCGGACAGGGCCCGAGCAGTACTTC. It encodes CASSPRTGPEQYF.

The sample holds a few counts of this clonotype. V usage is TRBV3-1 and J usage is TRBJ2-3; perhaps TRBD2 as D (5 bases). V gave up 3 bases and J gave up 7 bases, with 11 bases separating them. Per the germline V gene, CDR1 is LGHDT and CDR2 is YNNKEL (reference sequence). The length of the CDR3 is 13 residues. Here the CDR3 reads CASSQQAGYTQYF. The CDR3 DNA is TGTGCCAGCAGCCAGCAGGCGGGTTATACGCAGTATTTT.

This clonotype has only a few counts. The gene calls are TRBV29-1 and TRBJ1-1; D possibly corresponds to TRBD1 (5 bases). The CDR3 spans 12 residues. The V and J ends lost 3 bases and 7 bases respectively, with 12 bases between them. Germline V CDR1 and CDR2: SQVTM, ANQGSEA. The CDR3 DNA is TGCAGCGTTGACGACGGGGGGTATGAAGCTTTCTTT. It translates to CSVDDGGYEAFF.

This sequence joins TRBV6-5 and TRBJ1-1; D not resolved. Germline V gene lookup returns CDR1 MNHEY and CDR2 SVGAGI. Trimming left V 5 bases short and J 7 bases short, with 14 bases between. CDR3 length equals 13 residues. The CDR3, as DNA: TGTGCCAGCAGTCCCTCGGTTTGGGGTGAAGCTTTCTTT. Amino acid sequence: CASSPSVWGEAFF.

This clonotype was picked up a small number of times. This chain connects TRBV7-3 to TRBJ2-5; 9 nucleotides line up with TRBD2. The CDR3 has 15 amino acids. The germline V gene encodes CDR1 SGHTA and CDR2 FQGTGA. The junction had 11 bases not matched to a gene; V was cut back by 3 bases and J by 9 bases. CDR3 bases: TGTGCCAGCAGCTTCTCAGCGGGGGGAGCTGGGGCCCAGTACTTC. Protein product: CASSFSAGGAGAQYF.

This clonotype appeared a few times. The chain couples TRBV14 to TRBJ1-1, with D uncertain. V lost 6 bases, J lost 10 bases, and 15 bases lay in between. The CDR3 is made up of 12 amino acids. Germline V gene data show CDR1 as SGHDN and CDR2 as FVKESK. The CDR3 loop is CASSQRGGPAFF. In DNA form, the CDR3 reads TGTGCCAGCAGTCAACGGGGAGGACCAGCTTTCTTT. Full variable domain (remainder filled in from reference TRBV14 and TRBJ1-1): EAGVTQFPSHSVIEKGQTVTLRCDPISGHDNLYWYRRVMGKEIKFLLHFVKESKQDESGMPNNRFLAERTGGTYSTLKVQPAELEDSGVYFCASSQRGGPAFFGQGTRLTVV.

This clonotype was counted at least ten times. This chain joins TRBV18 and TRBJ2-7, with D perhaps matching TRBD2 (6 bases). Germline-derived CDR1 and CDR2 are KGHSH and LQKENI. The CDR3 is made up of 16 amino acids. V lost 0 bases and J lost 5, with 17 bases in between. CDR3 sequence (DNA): TGTGCCAGCTCACCACCGCAACATGCGGGGTGGGACGAGCAGTACTTC. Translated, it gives CASSPPQHAGWDEQYF. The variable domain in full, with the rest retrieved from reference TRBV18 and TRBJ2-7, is NAGVMQNPRHLVRRRGQEARLRCSPMKGHSHVYWYRQLPEEGLKFMVYLQKENIIDESGMPKERFSAEFPKEGPSILRIQQVVRGDSAAYFCASSPPQHAGWDEQYFGPGTRLTVT.

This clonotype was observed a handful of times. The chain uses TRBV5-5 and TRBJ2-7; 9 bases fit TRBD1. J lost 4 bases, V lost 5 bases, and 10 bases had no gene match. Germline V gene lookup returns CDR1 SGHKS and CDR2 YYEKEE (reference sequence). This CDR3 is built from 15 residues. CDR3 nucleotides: TGTGCCAGCAGACACCCCTACAGGGGGCTATACGAGCAGTACTTC. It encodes CASRHPYRGLYEQYF.

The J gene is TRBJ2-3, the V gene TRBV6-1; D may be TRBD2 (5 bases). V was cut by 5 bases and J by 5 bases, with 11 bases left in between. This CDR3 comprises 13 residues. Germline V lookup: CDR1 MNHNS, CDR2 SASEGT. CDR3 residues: CASSSRERDTQYF. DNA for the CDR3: TGTGCCAGCAGTTCTCGGGAACGAGATACGCAGTATTTT.

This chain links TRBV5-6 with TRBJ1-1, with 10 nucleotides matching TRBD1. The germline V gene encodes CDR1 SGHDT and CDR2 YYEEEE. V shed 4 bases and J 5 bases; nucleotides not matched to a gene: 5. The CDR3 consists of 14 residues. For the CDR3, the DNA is TGTGCCAGCAGCAGAGGGACAGGGGTTACTGAAGCTTTCTTT. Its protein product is CASSRGTGVTEAFF.

CDR3 loop: CSAKKLGLAQETQYF. The CDR3 coding sequence is TGCAGTGCTAAGAAATTGGGACTAGCCCAAGAGACCCAGTACTTC. The chain couples TRBV20-1 to TRBJ2-5; 9 bases line up with TRBD2. Trimming removed 4 bases from V and 1 base from J; junction bases left unmatched: 7. The CDR3 runs 15 residues. Per germline, CDR1 DFQATT and CDR2 SNEGSKA (reference sequence).

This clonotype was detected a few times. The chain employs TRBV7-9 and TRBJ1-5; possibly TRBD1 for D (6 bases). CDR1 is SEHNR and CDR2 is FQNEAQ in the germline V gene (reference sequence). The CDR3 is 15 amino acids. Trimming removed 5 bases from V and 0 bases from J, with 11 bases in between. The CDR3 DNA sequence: TGTGCCAGCAGCAGGACAGATGATAGCAATCAGCCCCAGCATTTT. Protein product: CASSRTDDSNQPQHF. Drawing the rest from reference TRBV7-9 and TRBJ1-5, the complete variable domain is DTGVSQNPRHKITKRGQNVTFRCDPISEHNRLYWYRQTLGQGPEFLTYFQNEAQLEKSRLLSDRFSAERPKGSFSTLEIQRTEQGDSAMYLCASSRTDDSNQPQHFGDGTRLSIL.